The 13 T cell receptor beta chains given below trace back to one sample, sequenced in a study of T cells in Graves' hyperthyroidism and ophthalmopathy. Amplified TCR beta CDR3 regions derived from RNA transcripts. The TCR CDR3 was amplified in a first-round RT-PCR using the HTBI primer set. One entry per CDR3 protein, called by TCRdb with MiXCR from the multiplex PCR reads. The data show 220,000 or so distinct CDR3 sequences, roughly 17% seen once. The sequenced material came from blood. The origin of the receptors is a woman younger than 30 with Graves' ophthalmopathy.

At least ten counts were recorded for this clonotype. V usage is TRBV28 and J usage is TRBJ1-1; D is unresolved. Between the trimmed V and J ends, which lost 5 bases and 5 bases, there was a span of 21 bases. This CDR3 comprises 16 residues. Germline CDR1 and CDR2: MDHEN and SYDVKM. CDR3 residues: CASSRWEGRDGTEAFF. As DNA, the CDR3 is TGTGCCAGCAGTCGTTGGGAGGGCCGGGATGGGACTGAAGCTTTCTTT. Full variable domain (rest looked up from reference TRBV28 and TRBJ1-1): DVKVTQSSRYLVKRTGEKVFLECVQDMDHENMFWYRQDPGLGLRLIYFSYDVKMKEKGDIPEGYSVSREKKERFSLILESASTNQTSMYLCASSRWEGRDGTEAFFGQGTRLTVV.

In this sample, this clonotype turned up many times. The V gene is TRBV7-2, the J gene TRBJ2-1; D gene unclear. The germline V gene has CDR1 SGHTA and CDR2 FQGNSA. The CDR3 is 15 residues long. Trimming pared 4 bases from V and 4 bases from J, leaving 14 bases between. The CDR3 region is CASSSTSNPYNEQFF. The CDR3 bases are TGTGCCAGCAGCTCCACCTCCAATCCTTACAATGAGCAGTTCTTC.

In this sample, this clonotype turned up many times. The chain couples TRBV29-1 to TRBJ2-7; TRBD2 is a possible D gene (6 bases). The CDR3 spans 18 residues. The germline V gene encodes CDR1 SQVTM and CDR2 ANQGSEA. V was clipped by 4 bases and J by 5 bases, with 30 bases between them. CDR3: CSVVGSGGLRTNIDEQYF. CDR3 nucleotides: TGCAGCGTTGTAGGATCCGGGGGTCTCCGGACTAATATCGACGAGCAGTACTTC.

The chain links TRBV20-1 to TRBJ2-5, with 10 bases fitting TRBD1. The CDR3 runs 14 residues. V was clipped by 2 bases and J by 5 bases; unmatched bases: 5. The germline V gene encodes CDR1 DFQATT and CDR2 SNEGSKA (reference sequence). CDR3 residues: CSARPGQGSETQYF. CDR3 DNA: TGCAGTGCTAGACCGGGACAGGGGAGCGAGACCCAGTACTTC.

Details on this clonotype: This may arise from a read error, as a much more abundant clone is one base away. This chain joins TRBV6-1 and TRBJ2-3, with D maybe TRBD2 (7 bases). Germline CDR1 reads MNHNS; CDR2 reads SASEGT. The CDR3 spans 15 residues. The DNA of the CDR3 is TGTGCCAACAGTGAATCCGGGGGGCGCACAGATACGCAGTATTTT. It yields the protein CANSESGGRTDTQYF.

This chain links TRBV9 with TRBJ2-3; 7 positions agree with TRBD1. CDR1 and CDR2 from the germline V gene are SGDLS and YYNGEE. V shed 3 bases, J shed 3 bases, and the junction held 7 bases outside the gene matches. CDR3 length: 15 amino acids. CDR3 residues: CASSAGTELTDTQYF. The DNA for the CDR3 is TGTGCCAGCAGCGCTGGGACAGAATTAACAGATACGCAGTATTTT.

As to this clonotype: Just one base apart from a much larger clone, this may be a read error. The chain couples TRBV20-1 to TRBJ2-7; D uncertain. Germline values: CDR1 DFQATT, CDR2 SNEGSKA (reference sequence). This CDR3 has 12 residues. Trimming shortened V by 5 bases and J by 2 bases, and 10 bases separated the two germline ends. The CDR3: CSASAETYEQYF. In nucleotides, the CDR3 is TGCAGTGCTTCGGCGGAGACCTACGAGCAGTACTTC.

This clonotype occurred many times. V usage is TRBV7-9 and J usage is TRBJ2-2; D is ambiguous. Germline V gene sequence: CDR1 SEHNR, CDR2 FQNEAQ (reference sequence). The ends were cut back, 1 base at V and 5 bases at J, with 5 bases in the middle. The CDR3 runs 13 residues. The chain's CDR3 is CASSLERTGELFF. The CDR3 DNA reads TGTGCCAGCAGCTTAGAGAGAACCGGGGAGCTGTTTTTT. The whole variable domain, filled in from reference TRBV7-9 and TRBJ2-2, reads DTGVSQNPRHKITKRGQNVTFRCDPISEHNRLYWYRQTLGQGPEFLTYFQNEAQLEKSRLLSDRFSAERPKGSFSTLEIQRTEQGDSAMYLCASSLERTGELFFGEGSRLTVL.

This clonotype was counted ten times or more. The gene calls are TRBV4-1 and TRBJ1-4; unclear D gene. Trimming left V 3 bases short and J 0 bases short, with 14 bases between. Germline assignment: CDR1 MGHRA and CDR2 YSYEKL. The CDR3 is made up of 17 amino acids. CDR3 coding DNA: TGCGCCAGCAGCCAGAGTGCCGTTACCACAACTAATGAAAAACTGTTTTTT. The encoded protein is CASSQSAVTTTNEKLFF.

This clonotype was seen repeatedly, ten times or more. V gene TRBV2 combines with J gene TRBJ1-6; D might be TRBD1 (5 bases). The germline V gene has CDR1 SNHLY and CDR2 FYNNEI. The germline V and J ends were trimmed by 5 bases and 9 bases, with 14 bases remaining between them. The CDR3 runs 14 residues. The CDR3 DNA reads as TGTGCCAGCAGTTTAGGACGGGGCATTTCACCCCTCCACTTT. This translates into CASSLGRGISPLHF.

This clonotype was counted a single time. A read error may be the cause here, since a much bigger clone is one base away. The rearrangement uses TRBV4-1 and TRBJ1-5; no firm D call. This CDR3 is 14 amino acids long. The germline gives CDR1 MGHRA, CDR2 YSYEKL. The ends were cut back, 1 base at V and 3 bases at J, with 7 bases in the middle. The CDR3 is CASSQAPFNQPQHF. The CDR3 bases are TGCGCCAGCAGCCAAGCACCGTTCAATCAGCCCCAGCATTTT.

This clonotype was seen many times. CDR3 amino acids: CASSYGQGNSPLHF. CDR3 bases: TGTGCCAGCAGCTACGGACAGGGGAATTCACCCCTCCACTTT. The genes are TRBV3-1 and TRBJ1-6, with 9 bases identical to TRBD1. From germline, CDR1 is LGHDT and CDR2 YNNKEL (reference sequence). J lost 7 bases, V lost 5 bases, and 3 bases had no gene match. This CDR3 is built from 14 residues.

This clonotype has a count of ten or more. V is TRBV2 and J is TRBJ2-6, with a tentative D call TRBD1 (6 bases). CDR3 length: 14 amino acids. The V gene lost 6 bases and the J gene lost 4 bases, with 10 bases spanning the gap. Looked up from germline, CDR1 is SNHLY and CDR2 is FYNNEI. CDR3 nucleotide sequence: TGTGCCAGCAGCGGGACACTCGGGGCCAACGTCCTGACTTTC. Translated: CASSGTLGANVLTF.